This TCR beta chain is from a study of beta chain features in type 1 diabetes. Study at large: Age and gender were similar between patients and healthy donors, as were cell yields. Study-wide findings and caveats: PCR may have favored shorter templates equally in patients and controls. Patients showed naive, central memory and Treg TCRB repertoires that appeared more similar than those of healthy donors. The study found moderately but significantly shorter TCRB CDR3s in all four CD4+ subsets of Type 1 diabetes patients.

Between the trimmed V and J ends, which lost 2 bases and 6 bases, there was a span of 9 bases. Germline lookup yields CDR1 KGHSH and CDR2 LQKENI. The CDR3 has 13 amino acids. This clone was observed a handful of times. Its antigen is unidentified. At the DNA level, this CDR3 is encoded by other sequences in the same sample as well. Expressed TCRB transcripts got sequenced, as all isolated RNA was reverse transcribed. An average of about 3.5 million reads was obtained for naive, central memory and regulatory T cell samples. Here immunoSEQ multiplex PCR was the method, and the copy in TCRdb shows in-frame clones only, minus some. The sample consists of hundreds of thousands of clones, 11% of them appearing once.

This TCR was sampled from a man aged 25-45 years with type 1 diabetes. The chain links TRBV18 to TRBJ2-3, with D hard to call. What was sequenced was naive CD4+ T cells from blood. DNA for the CDR3: TGTGCCAGCTCACCAGGTAGCCGGGATACGCAGTATTTT. Protein product: CASSPGSRDTQYF.